Described below is a single TCR beta chain sequence and its context. Method: immunoSEQ multiplex PCR; TCRdb's copy keeps in-frame clones and lacks some. The sample consists of 65,000 to 85,000 clones, roughly 84% of them appearing once. This sample was taken from a study of T cell clones after liver transplantation. Study as a whole: A pre-transplant mixed lymphocyte reaction with TCRbeta sequencing defined graft-donor-reactive clones followed in post-transplant blood. At least one year of complete immunosuppression withdrawal without enzymes over twice normal defined tolerance.

This sequence originates from a human patient who received a liver transplant. Among the T cells, some may be from the graft donor. The source was CD4+ T cells from blood, collected about 50 months after liver transplant.

CDR3 in DNA: TGTGCCAGCAGCGACGTACCCGGGACAGGGGGCGAGCAGTACTTC. Residues: CASSDVPGTGGEQYF. The V call is TRBV9, the J call TRBJ2-7, with 11 positions matching TRBD1. J gave up 6 bases and V 3 bases, and 8 bases lay outside the gene matches. Germline V gene lookup returns CDR1 SGDLS and CDR2 YYNGEE. CDR3 length: 15 residues.